This T cell receptor beta chain was captured in a study of T cells in localized non-small cell lung cancer. Trimming pared 4 bases from V and 6 bases from J, leaving 22 bases between. The germline V gene encodes CDR1 KGHSY and CDR2 FQNENV. CDR3 length: 17 amino acids. TCRdb's table, derived via immunoSEQ multiplex PCR, lists solely in-frame clones and lacks some. The sample yields about 34,000 clones, roughly 86% seen once. The sequence derives from a woman aged 40 to 75 with stage I lung adenocarcinoma. This chain links TRBV16 with TRBJ1-5; D remains ambiguous. The specimen comprised peripheral blood, sampled before any cancer treatment. The CDR3 here is CASSPPDEKPDFQPQHF. The CDR3 nucleotides read TGTGCCAGCAGCCCCCCGGACGAAAAACCAGACTTTCAGCCCCAGCATTTT.